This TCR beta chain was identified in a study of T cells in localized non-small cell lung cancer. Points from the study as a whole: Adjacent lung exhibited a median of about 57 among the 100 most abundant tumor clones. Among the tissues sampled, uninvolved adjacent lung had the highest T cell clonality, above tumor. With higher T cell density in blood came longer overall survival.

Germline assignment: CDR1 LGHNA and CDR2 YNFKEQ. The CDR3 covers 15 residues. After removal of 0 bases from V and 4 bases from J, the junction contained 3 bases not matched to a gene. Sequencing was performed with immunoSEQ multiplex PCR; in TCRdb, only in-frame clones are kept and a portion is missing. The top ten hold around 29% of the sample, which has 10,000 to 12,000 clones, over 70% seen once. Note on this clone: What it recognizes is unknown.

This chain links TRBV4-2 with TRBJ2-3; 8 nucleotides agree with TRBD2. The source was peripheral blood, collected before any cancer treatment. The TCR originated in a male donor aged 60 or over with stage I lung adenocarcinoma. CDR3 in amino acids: CASSQDRGGPDTQYF. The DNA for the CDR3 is TGTGCCAGCAGCCAAGATCGGGGGGGCCCAGATACGCAGTATTTT.